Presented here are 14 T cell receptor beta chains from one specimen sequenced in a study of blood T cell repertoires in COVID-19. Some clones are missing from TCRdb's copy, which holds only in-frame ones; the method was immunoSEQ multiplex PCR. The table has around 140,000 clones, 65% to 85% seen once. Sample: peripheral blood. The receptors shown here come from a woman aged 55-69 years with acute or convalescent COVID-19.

CDR3 amino acids: CAFRGTAEAFF. DNA of the CDR3: TGTGCCTTTCGCGGGACAGCTGAAGCTTTCTTT. The chain couples TRBV30 to TRBJ1-1, with 7 bases aligning to TRBD1. Trimming at V came to 7 bases and at J to 6 bases, leaving 5 bases not matched to a gene. Germline CDR1 is GTSNPN and CDR2 is SVGIG (reference sequence). The CDR3 runs to 11 residues.

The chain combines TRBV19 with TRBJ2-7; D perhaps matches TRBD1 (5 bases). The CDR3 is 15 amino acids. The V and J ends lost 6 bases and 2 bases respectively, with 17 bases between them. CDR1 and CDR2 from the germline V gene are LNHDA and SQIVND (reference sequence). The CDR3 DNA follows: TGTGCCAGTAGAAACACCCAGGGTCCCCCCTACGAGCAGTACTTC. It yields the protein CASRNTQGPPYEQYF.

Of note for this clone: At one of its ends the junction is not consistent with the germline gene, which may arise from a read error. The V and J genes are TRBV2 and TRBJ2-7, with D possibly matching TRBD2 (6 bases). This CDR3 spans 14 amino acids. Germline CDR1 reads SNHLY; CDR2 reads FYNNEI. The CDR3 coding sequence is TGTGCCAGCAAACTGGAGACTAGTCAGCCGAGCAGTAACTTC. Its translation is CASKLETSQPSSNF.

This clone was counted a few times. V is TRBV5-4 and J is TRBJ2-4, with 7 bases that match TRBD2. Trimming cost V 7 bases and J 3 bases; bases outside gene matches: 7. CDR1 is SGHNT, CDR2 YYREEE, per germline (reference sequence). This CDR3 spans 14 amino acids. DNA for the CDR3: TGTGCCAGCGCCCCAGCGGGAAACAAAAACATTCAGTACTTC. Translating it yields CASAPAGNKNIQYF.

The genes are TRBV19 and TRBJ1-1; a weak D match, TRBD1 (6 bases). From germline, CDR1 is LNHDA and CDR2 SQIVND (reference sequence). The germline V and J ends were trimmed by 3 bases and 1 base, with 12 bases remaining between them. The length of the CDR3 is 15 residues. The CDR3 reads CASSMEDRGNTEAFF. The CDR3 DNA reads TGTGCCAGTAGTATGGAGGACAGAGGGAACACTGAAGCTTTCTTT.

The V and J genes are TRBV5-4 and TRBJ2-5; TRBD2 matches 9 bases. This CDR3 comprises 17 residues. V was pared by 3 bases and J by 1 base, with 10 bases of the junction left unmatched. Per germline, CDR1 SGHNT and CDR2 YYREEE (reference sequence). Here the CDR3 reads CASSSPSPREGQETQYF. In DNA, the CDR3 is TGTGCCAGCAGCTCCCCTTCCCCGCGGGAGGGCCAAGAGACCCAGTACTTC.

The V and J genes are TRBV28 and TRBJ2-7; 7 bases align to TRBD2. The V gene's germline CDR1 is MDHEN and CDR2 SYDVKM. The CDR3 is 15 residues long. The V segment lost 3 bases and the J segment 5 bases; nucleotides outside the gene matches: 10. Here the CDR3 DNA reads TGTGCCAGCAGTTTCCTAGCGGTACCCGTAGACGAGCAGTACTTC. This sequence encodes CASSFLAVPVDEQYF.

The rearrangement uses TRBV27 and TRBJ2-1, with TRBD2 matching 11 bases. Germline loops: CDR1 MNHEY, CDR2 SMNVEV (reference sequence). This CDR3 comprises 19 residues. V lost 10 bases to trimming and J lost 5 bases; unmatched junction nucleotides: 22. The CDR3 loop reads CATDPGQSGLAVVHNEQFF. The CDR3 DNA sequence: TGTGCCACCGATCCGGGACAGTCGGGACTAGCGGTTGTACACAATGAGCAGTTCTTC.

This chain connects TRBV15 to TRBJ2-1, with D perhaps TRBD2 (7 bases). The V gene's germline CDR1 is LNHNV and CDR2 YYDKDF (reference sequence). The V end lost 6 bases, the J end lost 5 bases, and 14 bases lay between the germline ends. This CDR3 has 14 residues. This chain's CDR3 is CATSLRGAHNEQFF. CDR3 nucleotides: TGTGCCACCAGTCTACGGGGGGCGCACAATGAGCAGTTCTTC.

CDR3 DNA: TGTGCCAGCAGCCAAGTGGGGGGCGGGAGGGCCTACGAGCAGTACTTC. Amino acids: CASSQVGGGRAYEQYF. The chain carries TRBV3-1 (or the pseudogene TRBV3-2) and TRBJ2-7; 9 bases align to TRBD2. V shed 1 base, J shed 2 bases, and the junction held 6 bases outside the gene matches. This CDR3 is built from 16 residues. The germline V gene encodes CDR1 LGHDT and CDR2 YNNKEL (reference sequence).

The CDR3, as DNA: TGTGCCACTGCCTGGGCCGATAAAGAGACCCAGTACTTC. The encoded protein is CATAWADKETQYF. The genes are TRBV19 and TRBJ2-5; no definite D call. Deletions cut 10 bases from V and 3 bases from J, with 15 bases between. Germline V gene lookup returns CDR1 LNHDA and CDR2 SQIVND (reference sequence). The CDR3 runs 13 residues.

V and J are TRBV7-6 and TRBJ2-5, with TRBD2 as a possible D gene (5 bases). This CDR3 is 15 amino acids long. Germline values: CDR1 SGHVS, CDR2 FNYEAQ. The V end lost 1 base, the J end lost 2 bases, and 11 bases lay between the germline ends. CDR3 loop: CASSLVRAGQETQYF. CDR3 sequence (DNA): TGTGCCAGCAGCTTAGTGAGGGCCGGACAAGAGACCCAGTACTTC.

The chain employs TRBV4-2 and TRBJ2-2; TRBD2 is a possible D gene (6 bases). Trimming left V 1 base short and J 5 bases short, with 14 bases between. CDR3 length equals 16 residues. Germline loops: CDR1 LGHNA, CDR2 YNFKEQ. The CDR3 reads CASSQVVSGWTGELFF. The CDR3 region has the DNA TGTGCCAGCAGCCAAGTAGTGAGCGGGTGGACCGGGGAGCTGTTTTTT.

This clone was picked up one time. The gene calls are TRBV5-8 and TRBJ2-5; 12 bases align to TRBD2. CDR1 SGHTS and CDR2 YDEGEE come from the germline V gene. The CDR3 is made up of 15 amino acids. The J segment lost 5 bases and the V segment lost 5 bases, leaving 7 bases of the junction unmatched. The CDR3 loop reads CASRTSGRGGETQYF. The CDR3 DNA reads TGTGCCAGCAGGACTAGCGGGAGAGGTGGTGAGACCCAGTACTTC.